This T cell receptor beta chain is drawn from a study of blood T cells in healthy people across ages. On the study more broadly: When template switching was applied, about one barcoded beta molecule was captured per two T cells. Whole-study findings and limits: A strong correlation was seen between TCR beta diversity and naive T cell percentage.

This clonotype was picked up one time. Antigen: not known. Germline V gene data show CDR1 as LNHDA and CDR2 as SQIVND (reference sequence). V shed 6 bases, J shed 5 bases, and the junction held 10 bases outside the gene matches. The CDR3 extends over 16 amino acids. A second PCR, run for roughly 7 to 11 cycles, used a sample-barcoded 5' primer plus a J-beta primer mix. Each CDR3 protein is one row after TCRdb ran MiXCR on the 5' RACE reads. Of around 1,000,000 distinct CDR3 sequences listed, around 27% are singletons. The same data also went into a second study, on T cells of mothers and their children. This second study says: At around 1.5 ug per 15 ul, all of the extracted RNA went into cDNA synthesis. Amplification in the second PCR used the M1S primer, which added sample barcodes and 2-4 random nucleotides.

The clonotype originates from a girl aged 2-10 years in good health. The V and J genes are TRBV19 and TRBJ2-3, with TRBD2 identical over 11 bases. Input material: blood. CDR3 in amino acids: CASSSSSSGRRDTQYF. The CDR3 coding sequence is TGTGCCAGTAGCTCCAGCTCTAGCGGGAGGAGAGATACGCAGTATTTT.